This T cell receptor beta chain was identified during a study of shared clonotypes between healthy human individuals. The wider study: Plates per donor: three CD4 naive, three CD4 memory, two CD8 naive, one CD8 memory.

Note on this clone: No antigen is known for it.

The study's findings and limits: Generation probability values for non-shared clonotypes were lower than those for clonotypes shared by all four donors. Among several donors, roughly 5% of naive CD4 clonotypes were found in common.

The germline V and J ends were trimmed by 4 bases and 0 bases, with 14 bases remaining between them. This CDR3 has 16 amino acids. Per the germline V gene, CDR1 is SGHRS and CDR2 is YFSETQ. Splitting of each subset's genomic DNA was done evenly across several immunoSEQ plates. Produced via immunoSEQ multiplex PCR; TCRdb's table is partial and in-frame only. The sample carries about 2.3 million clones, around 92% recorded once. The chain employs TRBV5-1 and TRBJ1-3; D unresolved. Specimen: naive CD4+ T cells from PBMCs. This sample's subset: CD45RA+ positively selected. The TCR sequence derives from a man aged 18 to 29 in good health. Some clones in this sample may be carry-over from other donors' samples. CDR3 DNA sequence: TGCGCCAGCAGCCGTCTTGACCGGAACTCTGGAAACACCATATATTTT. Residues: CASSRLDRNSGNTIYF.